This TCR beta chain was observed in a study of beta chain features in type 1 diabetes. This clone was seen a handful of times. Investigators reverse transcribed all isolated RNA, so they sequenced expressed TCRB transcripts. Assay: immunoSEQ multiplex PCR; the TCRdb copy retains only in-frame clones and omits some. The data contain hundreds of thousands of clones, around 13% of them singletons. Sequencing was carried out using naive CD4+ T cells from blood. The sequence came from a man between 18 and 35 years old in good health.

The CDR3 region has the DNA TGTGCCAGCAGAAAACTCACGGGGAACACTGAAGCTTTCTTT. Translated: CASRKLTGNTEAFF. V gene TRBV14 combines with J gene TRBJ1-1; D remains unclear. V lost 6 bases and J 1 base, leaving 12 bases between the germline ends. Germline CDR1 SGHDN, CDR2 FVKESK. The CDR3 totals 14 residues.